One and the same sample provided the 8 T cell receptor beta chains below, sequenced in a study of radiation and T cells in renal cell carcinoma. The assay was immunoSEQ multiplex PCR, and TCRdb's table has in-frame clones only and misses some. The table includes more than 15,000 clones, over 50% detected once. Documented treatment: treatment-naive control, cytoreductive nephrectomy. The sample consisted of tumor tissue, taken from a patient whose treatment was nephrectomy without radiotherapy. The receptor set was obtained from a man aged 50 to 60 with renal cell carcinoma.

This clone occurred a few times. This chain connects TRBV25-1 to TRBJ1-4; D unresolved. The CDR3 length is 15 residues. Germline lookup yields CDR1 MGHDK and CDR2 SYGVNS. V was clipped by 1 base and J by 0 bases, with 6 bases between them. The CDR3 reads CASSEWVATNEKLFF. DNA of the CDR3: TGTGCCAGCAGTGAATGGGTTGCAACTAATGAAAAACTGTTTTTT.

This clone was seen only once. The CDR3 DNA follows: TGTGCCAGCAGCCTCCGACTAGCGGGACCCCTACATGAGCAGTTCTTC. Its translation: CASSLRLAGPLHEQFF. This sequence joins TRBV9 and TRBJ2-1, with 11 positions matching TRBD2. The CDR3 covers 16 residues. Germline V gene lookup returns CDR1 SGDLS and CDR2 YYNGEE. The trim removed 4 bases at V and 8 bases at J, leaving 11 bases unmatched.

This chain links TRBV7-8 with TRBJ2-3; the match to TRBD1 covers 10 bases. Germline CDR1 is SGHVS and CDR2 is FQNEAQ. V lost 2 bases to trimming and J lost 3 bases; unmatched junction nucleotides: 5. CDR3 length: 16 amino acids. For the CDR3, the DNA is TGTGCCAGCAGCTTAACGGGACAGGGGTGGACAGATACGCAGTATTTT. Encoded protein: CASSLTGQGWTDTQYF.

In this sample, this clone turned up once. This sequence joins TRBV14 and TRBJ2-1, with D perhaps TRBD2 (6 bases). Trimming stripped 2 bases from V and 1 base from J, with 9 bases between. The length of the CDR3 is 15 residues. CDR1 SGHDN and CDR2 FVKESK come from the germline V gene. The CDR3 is CASSQLGGSYNEQFF. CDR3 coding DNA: TGTGCCAGCAGCCAACTCGGGGGATCCTACAATGAGCAGTTCTTC.

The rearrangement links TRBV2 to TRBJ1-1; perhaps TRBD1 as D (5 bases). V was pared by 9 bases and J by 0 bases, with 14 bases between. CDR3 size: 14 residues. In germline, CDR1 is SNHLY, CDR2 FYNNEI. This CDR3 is CASYATALNTEAFF. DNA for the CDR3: TGTGCCAGTTATGCGACAGCTCTGAACACTGAAGCTTTCTTT.

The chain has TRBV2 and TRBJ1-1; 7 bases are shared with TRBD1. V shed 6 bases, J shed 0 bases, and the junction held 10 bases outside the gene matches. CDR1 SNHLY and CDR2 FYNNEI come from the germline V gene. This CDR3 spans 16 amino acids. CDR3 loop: CASRYRGGGLNTEAFF. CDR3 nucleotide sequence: TGTGCCAGCAGGTACAGGGGAGGGGGCTTGAACACTGAAGCTTTCTTT.

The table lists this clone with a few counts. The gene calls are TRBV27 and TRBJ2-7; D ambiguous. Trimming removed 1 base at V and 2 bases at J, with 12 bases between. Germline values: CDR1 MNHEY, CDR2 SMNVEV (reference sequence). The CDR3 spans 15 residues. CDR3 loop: CASSLYGEPTYEQYF. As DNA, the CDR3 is TGTGCCAGCAGTTTATATGGGGAACCCACCTACGAGCAGTACTTC.

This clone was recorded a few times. This chain's CDR3 is CASSHTLSTGYEQYF. CDR3 nucleotide sequence: TGTGCCAGCAGTCATACCCTATCGACAGGGTACGAGCAGTACTTC. The chain couples TRBV7-9 to TRBJ2-7; 7 positions match TRBD1. V was clipped by 6 bases and J by 4 bases; unmatched bases: 12. Germline lookup yields CDR1 SEHNR and CDR2 FQNEAQ (reference sequence). The CDR3 spans 15 residues.